This T cell receptor (beta chain) originates from a study of CD8+CD57+ T cells in acquired aplastic anemia. A word on this clonotype: The antigen is unknown.

The study profiled TCR beta VDJ and CDR3 using genomic DNA as template. TCRdb called the reads again in MiXCR, with one record for every CDR3 protein. The sample includes about 180,000 distinct CDR3 sequences, 55% to 65% of them seen just once. Overall study findings and caveats: The number of CD8+ CDR3 sequences shared by patients and controls was about 30. Simpson's diversity of CD8+ cells was not significantly different in patients compared with controls.

In germline, CDR1 is SQVTM, CDR2 ANQGSEA. The J segment lost 0 bases and the V segment lost 4 bases, leaving 2 bases of the junction unmatched. The CDR3 covers 14 residues. Before being chosen for sequencing, patients had shown CD8+CD57+ cell expansion by flow cytometry. In all patients, the disease was severe acquired aplastic anemia. Sequencing used sorted CD4+, CD8+, or CD8+CD57+ T cells (not recorded which) from PBMCs. The chain carries TRBV29-1 and TRBJ2-2, with 7 bases fitting TRBD1. The receptor was derived from a human donor with aplastic anemia. The CDR3: CSVAGTANTGELFF. The CDR3 DNA reads as TGCAGCGTTGCCGGGACAGCGAACACCGGGGAGCTGTTTTTT.